Shown below are 24 T cell receptor beta chains from a single sample sequenced in a study of T cells expressing NK-cell markers. One entry per CDR3 protein, without DNA, is what TCRdb gives after re-calling the 5' RACE reads. The record lists some 500,000 distinct CDR3 sequences, of which the ten most abundant hold almost 1.5%. The sequencing input was blood T cells: a sorted CD56 or NKG2C T cell subset, CD4+ or CD8+ T cells, or bulk PBMC T cells (not recorded which). The receptors come from a woman in her 50s in good health.

V and J are TRBV19 and TRBJ2-7; absent DNA, TCRdb's TRBD1 call cannot be checked. CDR3 length equals 14 residues. Germline V gene lookup returns CDR1 LNHDA and CDR2 SQIVND (reference sequence). The CDR3: CASSTRGRGYEQYF. The variable domain in full, with the rest retrieved from reference TRBV19 and TRBJ2-7, is DGGITQSPKYLFRKEGQNVTLSCEQNLNHDAMYWYRQDPGQGLRLIYYSQIVNDFQKGDIAEGYSVSREKKESFPLTVTSAQKNPTAFYLCASSTRGRGYEQYFGPGTRLTVT.

The chain links TRBV27 to TRBJ2-5; TCRdb returns TRBD1, unconfirmable since there is no DNA. Germline-derived CDR1 and CDR2 are MNHEY and SMNVEV (reference sequence). The CDR3 loop spans 17 amino acids. CDR3 sequence reads: CASSPSRGWGQGETQYF.

The chain uses TRBV5-1 and TRBJ1-1; TCRdb names TRBD1, which stays unverified in the absence of DNA. This CDR3 is 14 amino acids long. The germline V gene encodes CDR1 SGHRS and CDR2 YFSETQ. The chain's CDR3 is CASSPGNLGPEAFF.

The CDR3 protein is CASSRSARNQPQHF. The chain links TRBV3-1 to TRBJ1-5. Per the germline V gene, CDR1 is LGHDT and CDR2 is YNNKEL (reference sequence). The CDR3 contains 14 residues.

This chain connects TRBV12-3 or TRBV12-4 to TRBJ2-1; TCRdb lists TRBD2, though no DNA is available to test this call. This CDR3 region has 17 residues. CDR3 amino acids: CASSLGPGASGRYEQFF.

CDR3 region: CASSYLGTAIEAFF. The chain combines TRBV6-6 with TRBJ1-1; TCRdb lists TRBD1, though no DNA is available to test this call. CDR3 length: 14 residues. Germline values: CDR1 MNHNY, CDR2 SVGAGI (reference sequence).

The chain combines TRBV30 with TRBJ2-3; as DNA is missing, the TRBD2 call by TCRdb cannot be tested. The CDR3 totals 14 residues. In germline, CDR1 is GTSNPN, CDR2 SVGIG (reference sequence). This chain's CDR3 is CAWNRGIGTDTQYF.

The chain's CDR3 is CSATVEGEDTQYF. V and J are TRBV20-1 and TRBJ2-3; TCRdb proposes TRBD2, but this gene call is untestable without DNA. The CDR3 consists of 13 residues. Per germline, CDR1 DFQATT and CDR2 SNEGSKA (reference sequence).

V usage is TRBV12-3 or TRBV12-4 and J usage is TRBJ2-1. The CDR3 loop spans 11 amino acids. The CDR3 here is CASSSSGEQFF.

The chain carries TRBV5-1 and TRBJ2-1. Germline CDR1 reads SGHRS; CDR2 reads YFSETQ. The CDR3 is 17 residues long. CDR3 loop: CASSLAHSASSYNEQFF.

The chain recombines TRBV3-1 with TRBJ2-7. Germline loops: CDR1 LGHDT, CDR2 YNNKEL (reference sequence). The CDR3 length is 12 residues. The CDR3 loop reads CASSPGFHSQYF.

The rearrangement joins TRBV7-2 to TRBJ1-1. This CDR3 has 15 amino acids. Germline V gene sequence: CDR1 SGHTA, CDR2 FQGNSA. This CDR3 reads CASSSFRMGNTEAFF.

The rearrangement uses TRBV20-1 and TRBJ1-1; lacking DNA, the TRBD1 call made by TCRdb goes unchecked. This CDR3 contains 14 residues. Germline values: CDR1 DFQATT, CDR2 SNEGSKA (reference sequence). The CDR3 sequence: CSARQDRGNTEAFF.

The CDR3 region is CASTAGTGDSPLYGYTF. The chain links TRBV9 to TRBJ1-2; TCRdb picks TRBD1, but there is no DNA to check that call. This CDR3 has 17 residues. Germline lookup yields CDR1 SGDLS and CDR2 YYNGEE. Based on the CDR3 plus reference TRBV9 and TRBJ1-2, the full variable domain is DSGVTQTPKHLITATGQRVTLRCSPRSGDLSVYWYQQSLDQGLQFLIQYYNGEERAKGNILERFSAQQFPDLHSELNLSSLELGDSALYFCASTAGTGDSPLYGYTFGSGTRLTVV.

J is TRBJ2-4 and V is TRBV12-3 or TRBV12-4; TCRdb gives TRBD2 as the D gene, but with no DNA this cannot be confirmed. There are 13 residues in the CDR3. Here the CDR3 reads CASTPRGGNIQYF.

V is TRBV2 and J is TRBJ1-1. The CDR3 has 13 residues. CDR1 is SNHLY, CDR2 FYNNEI, per germline. The CDR3 loop is CASSDMVGIEAFF.

The chain links TRBV19 to TRBJ1-5. Germline lookup yields CDR1 LNHDA and CDR2 SQIVND (reference sequence). CDR3 size: 13 residues. CDR3 loop: CASRRREGQPQHF.

The chain recombines TRBV20-1 with TRBJ2-1; TCRdb proposes TRBD1, but this gene call is untestable without DNA. The CDR3 contains 15 residues. Germline CDR1 DFQATT, CDR2 SNEGSKA (reference sequence). The CDR3 is CSAVRGGRLYNEQFF.

The chain employs TRBV5-6 and TRBJ2-1; the TCRdb D gene call, TRBD2, has no DNA to confirm it. This CDR3 comprises 17 residues. CDR1 and CDR2 (germline): SGHDT, YYEEEE. CDR3 protein: CASSQGQKRETLNEQFF. Filled out from reference TRBV5-6 and TRBJ2-1, the complete variable domain reads DAGVTQSPTHLIKTRGQQVTLRCSPKSGHDTVSWYQQALGQGPQFIFQYYEEEERQRGNFPDRFSGHQFPNYSSELNVNALLLGDSALYLCASSQGQKRETLNEQFFGPGTRLTVL.

The rearrangement joins TRBV5-1 to TRBJ2-1; TCRdb proposes TRBD2, but this gene call is untestable without DNA. The CDR3 extends over 17 amino acids. Germline lookup yields CDR1 SGHRS and CDR2 YFSETQ. The CDR3 is CASSPGLRAGGYNEQFF. The whole variable domain, remainder taken from reference TRBV5-1 and TRBJ2-1, is KAGVTQTPRYLIKTRGQQVTLSCSPISGHRSVSWYQQTPGQGLQFLFEYFSETQRNKGNFPGRFSGRQFSNSRSEMNVSTLELGDSALYLCASSPGLRAGGYNEQFFGPGTRLTVL.

The V and J genes are TRBV24-1 and TRBJ2-1; with no DNA, the TCRdb D assignment of TRBD2 cannot be verified. This CDR3 has 15 amino acids. CDR1 is KGHDR, CDR2 SFDVKD, per germline. Here the CDR3 reads CATKGGASSYNEQFF.

The rearrangement links TRBV3-1 to TRBJ1-1; with no DNA, the TCRdb D assignment of TRBD1 cannot be verified. Germline CDR1 is LGHDT and CDR2 is YNNKEL (reference sequence). The length of the CDR3 is 16 residues. CDR3 sequence reads: CASSQHRQTARTEAFF.

V and J are TRBV11-3 and TRBJ1-1; TCRdb returns TRBD1, unconfirmable since there is no DNA. The CDR3 extends over 17 amino acids. Germline assignment: CDR1 SGHNT and CDR2 YENEEA. CDR3 amino acids: CASTPRRGRLVNTEAFF.

This sequence joins TRBV20-1 and TRBJ2-1. This CDR3 is 13 amino acids long. Germline CDR1 DFQATT, CDR2 SNEGSKA (reference sequence). The chain's CDR3 is CSARDLRRNEQFF.